This T cell receptor (beta chain) was found in a study of CDR3 diversity in severe acne. CDR1 and CDR2 from the germline V gene are DFQATT and SNEGSKA (reference sequence). The V end lost 3 bases, the J end lost 8 bases, and 1 base lay between the germline ends. The length of the CDR3 is 8 residues. Each CDR3 protein gets one entry after TCRdb re-called the PCR reads with MiXCR. This table holds some 90,000 distinct CDR3 sequences, approximately 49% found once. Sequences were obtained from blood. This TCR derives from a male donor with severe acne vulgaris. This sequence joins TRBV20-1 and TRBJ1-1; D is unresolved. The CDR3 protein is CSAREAFF. The CDR3 bases are TGCAGTGCTAGGGAAGCTTTCTTT.